This T cell receptor (beta chain) was identified during a study of blood T cell repertoires in COVID-19. Study as a whole: Specimens from acute and convalescent COVID-19 originated in the United States, Italy and Spain. PBMCs, B-cell-depleted T cells, or T cells were the source of the cDNA or gDNA that made up the material.

Assay: immunoSEQ multiplex PCR; the TCRdb copy retains only in-frame clones and omits some. The sample has about 100,000 clones, about nine tenths seen once. J gave up 1 base and V 4 bases, and 9 bases lay outside the gene matches. CDR1 and CDR2 from the germline V gene are MNHNS and SASEGT. The CDR3 is made up of 18 amino acids. This receptor was obtained from a man aged 50 or older with acute or convalescent COVID-19. Sequenced: peripheral blood. This rearrangement joins TRBV6-1 to TRBJ1-3, with TRBD1 matching over 11 bases. The CDR3 protein is CASSVSFGTGGSGNTIYF. CDR3 DNA sequence: TGTGCCAGCAGTGTATCGTTTGGGACAGGGGGTTCTGGAAACACCATATATTTT.